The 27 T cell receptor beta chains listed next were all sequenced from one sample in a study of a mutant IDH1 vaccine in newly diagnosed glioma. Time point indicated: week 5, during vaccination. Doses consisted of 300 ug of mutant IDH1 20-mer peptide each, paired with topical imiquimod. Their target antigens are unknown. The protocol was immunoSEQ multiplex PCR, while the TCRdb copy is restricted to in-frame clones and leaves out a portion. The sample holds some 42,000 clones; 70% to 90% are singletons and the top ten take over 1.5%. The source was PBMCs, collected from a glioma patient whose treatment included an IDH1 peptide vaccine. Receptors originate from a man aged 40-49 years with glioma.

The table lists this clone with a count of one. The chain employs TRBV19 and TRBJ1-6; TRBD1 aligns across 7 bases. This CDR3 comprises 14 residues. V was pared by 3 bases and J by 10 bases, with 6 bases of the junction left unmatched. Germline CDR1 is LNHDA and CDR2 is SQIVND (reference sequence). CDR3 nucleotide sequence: TGTGCCAGTAGTATGGCACAGGGGATCTCACCCCTCCACTTT. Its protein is CASSMAQGISPLHF.

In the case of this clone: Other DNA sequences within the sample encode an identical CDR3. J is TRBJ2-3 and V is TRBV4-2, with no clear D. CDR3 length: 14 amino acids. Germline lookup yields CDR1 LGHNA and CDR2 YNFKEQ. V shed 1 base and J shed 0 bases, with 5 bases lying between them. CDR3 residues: CASSQAASTDTQYF. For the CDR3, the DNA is TGTGCCAGCAGCCAAGCCGCCAGCACAGATACGCAGTATTTT.

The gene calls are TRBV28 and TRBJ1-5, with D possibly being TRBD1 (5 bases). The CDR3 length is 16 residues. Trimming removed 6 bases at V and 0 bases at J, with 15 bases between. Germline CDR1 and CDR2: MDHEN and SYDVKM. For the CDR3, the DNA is TGTGCCAGCAGGGGGAGGACACCTTATAGCAATCAGCCCCAGCATTTT. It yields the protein CASRGRTPYSNQPQHF.

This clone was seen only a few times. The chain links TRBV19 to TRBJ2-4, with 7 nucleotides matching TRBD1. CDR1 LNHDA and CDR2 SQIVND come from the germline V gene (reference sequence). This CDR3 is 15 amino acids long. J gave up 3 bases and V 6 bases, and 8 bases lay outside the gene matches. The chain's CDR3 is CASSGTDIFKNIQYF. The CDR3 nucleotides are TGTGCCAGTAGCGGGACAGATATATTCAAAAACATTCAGTACTTC.

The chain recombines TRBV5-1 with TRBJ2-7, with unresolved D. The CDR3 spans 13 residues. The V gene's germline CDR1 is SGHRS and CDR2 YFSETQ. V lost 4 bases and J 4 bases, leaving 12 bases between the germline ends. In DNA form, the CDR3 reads TGCGCCAGCAGCCCTAGTCTCGGGTACGAGCAGTACTTC. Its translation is CASSPSLGYEQYF. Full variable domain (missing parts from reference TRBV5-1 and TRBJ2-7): KAGVTQTPRYLIKTRGQQVTLSCSPISGHRSVSWYQQTPGQGLQFLFEYFSETQRNKGNFPGRFSGRQFSNSRSEMNVSTLELGDSALYLCASSPSLGYEQYFGPGTRLTVT.

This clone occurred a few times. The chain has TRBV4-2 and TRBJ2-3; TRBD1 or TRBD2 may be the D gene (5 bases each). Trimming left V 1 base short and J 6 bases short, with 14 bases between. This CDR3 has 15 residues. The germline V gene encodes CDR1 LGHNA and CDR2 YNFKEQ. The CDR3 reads CASSQARGTPDTQYF. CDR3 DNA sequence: TGTGCCAGCAGCCAAGCCCGGGGCACCCCCGATACGCAGTATTTT.

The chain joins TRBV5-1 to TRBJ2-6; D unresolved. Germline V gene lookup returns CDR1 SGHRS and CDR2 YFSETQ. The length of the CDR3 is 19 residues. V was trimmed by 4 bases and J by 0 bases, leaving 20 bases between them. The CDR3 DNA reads TGCGCCAGCAGCCGGGCGGTTGGCAGGTTACGCTCTGGGGCCAACGTCCTGACTTTC. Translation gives CASSRAVGRLRSGANVLTF.

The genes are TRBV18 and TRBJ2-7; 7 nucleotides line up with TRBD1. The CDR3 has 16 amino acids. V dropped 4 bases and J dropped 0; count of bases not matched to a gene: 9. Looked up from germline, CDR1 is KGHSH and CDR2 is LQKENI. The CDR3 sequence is CASSLGQVSFSYEQYF. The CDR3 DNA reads TGTGCCAGCTCACTAGGACAGGTCTCCTTCTCCTACGAGCAGTACTTC.

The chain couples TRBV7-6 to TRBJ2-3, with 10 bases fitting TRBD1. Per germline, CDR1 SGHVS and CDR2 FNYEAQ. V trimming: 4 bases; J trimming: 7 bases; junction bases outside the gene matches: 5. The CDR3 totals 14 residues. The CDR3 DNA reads TGTGCCAGCAGCTCCCGGACAGGGGGAAATACGCAGTATTTT. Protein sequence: CASSSRTGGNTQYF.

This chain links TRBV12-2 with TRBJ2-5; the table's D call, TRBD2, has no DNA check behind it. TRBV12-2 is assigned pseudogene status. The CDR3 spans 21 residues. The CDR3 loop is CASRLGPKKDFETGVEETQYF. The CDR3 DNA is TGTGCAAGTCGCTTAGGGCCGAAGAAGGACTTCGAAACGGGAGTCGAAGAGACCCAGTACTTC.

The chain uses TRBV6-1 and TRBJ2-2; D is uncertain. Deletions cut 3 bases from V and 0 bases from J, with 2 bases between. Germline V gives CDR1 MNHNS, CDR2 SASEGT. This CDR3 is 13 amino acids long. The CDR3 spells CASSESNTGELFF. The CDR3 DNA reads TGTGCCAGCAGTGAGTCGAACACCGGGGAGCTGTTTTTT.

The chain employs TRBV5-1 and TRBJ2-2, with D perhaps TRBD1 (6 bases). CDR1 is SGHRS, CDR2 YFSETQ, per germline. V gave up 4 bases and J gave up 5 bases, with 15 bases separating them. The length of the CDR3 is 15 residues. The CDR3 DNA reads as TGCGCCAGCAGCCCCCGCCCAGGGGAAACCGGGGAGCTGTTTTTT. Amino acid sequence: CASSPRPGETGELFF.

The CDR3 loop reads CASLTSGFYEQYF. The CDR3 DNA reads TGTGCCAGCTTGACTAGCGGGTTCTACGAGCAGTACTTC. This chain joins TRBV28 and TRBJ2-7; 10 bases fit TRBD2. Germline V gene lookup returns CDR1 MDHEN and CDR2 SYDVKM. J was trimmed by 3 bases and V by 8 bases; bases with no gene match: 4. The CDR3 runs to 13 residues.

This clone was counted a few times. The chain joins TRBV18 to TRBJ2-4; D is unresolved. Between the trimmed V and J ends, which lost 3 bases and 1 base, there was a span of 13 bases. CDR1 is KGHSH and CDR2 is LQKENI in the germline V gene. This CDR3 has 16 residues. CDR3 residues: CASSPPAGSAKNIQYF. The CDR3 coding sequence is TGTGCCAGCTCACCTCCGGCAGGTTCGGCCAAAAACATTCAGTACTTC.

The CDR3: CASTAGLGGLYNEQFF. The CDR3 nucleotides are TGTGCCAGCACCGCGGGATTGGGCGGATTATACAATGAGCAGTTCTTC. This rearrangement joins TRBV27 to TRBJ2-1; tentative D call: TRBD2 (6 bases). V was pared by 7 bases and J by 4 bases, with 20 bases between. The CDR3 extends over 16 amino acids. Germline lookup yields CDR1 MNHEY and CDR2 SMNVEV (reference sequence).

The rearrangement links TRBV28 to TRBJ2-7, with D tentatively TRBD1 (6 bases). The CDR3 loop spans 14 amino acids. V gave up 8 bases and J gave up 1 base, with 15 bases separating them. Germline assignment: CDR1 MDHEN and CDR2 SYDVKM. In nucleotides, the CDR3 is TGTGCCAGCTACCGCCGGGACACTTCCTACGAGCAGTACTTC. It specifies CASYRRDTSYEQYF.

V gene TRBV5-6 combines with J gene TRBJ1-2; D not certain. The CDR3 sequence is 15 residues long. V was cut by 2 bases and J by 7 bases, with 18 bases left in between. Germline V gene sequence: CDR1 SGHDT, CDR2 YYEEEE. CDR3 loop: CASSLGSPAPGGYTF. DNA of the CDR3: TGTGCCAGCAGCTTAGGGTCCCCAGCCCCCGGTGGCTACACCTTC.

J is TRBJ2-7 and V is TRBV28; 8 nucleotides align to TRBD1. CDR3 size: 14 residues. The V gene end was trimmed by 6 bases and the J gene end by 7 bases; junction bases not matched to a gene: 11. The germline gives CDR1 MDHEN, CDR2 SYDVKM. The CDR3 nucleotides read TGTGCCAGCAGCCCCCGACAGGGGTCGTGGGAGCAGTACTTC. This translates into CASSPRQGSWEQYF.

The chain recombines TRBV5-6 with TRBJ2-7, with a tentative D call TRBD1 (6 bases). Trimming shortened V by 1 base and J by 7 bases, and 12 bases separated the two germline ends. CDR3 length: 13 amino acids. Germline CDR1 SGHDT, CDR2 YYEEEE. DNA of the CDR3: TGTGCCAGCAGCTTGTCTACAGGGTTGGAGCAGTACTTC. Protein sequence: CASSLSTGLEQYF. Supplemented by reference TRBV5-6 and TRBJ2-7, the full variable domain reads DAGVTQSPTHLIKTRGQQVTLRCSPKSGHDTVSWYQQALGQGPQFIFQYYEEEERQRGNFPDRFSGHQFPNYSSELNVNALLLGDSALYLCASSLSTGLEQYFGPGTRLTVT.

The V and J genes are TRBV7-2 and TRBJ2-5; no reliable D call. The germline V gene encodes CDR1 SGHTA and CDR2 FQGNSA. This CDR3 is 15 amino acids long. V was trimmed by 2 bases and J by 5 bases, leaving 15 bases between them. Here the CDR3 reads CASSLNERLIETQYF. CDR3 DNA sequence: TGTGCCAGCAGCTTAAACGAGCGACTTATCGAGACCCAGTACTTC.

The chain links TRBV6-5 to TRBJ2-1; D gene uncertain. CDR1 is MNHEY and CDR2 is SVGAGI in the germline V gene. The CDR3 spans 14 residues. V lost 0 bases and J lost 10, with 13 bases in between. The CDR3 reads CASSYSQRAREQFF. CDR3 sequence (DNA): TGTGCCAGCAGTTACTCCCAACGCGCGAGGGAGCAGTTCTTC.

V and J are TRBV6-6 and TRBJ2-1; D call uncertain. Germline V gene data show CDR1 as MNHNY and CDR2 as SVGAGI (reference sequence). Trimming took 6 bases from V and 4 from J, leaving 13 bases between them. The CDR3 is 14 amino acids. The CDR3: CASSPPENYNEQFF. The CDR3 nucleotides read TGTGCCAGCAGCCCCCCAGAGAATTACAATGAGCAGTTCTTC.

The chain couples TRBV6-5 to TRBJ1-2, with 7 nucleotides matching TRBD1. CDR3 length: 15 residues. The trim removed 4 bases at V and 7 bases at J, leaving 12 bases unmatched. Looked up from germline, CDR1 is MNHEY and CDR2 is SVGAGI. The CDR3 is CASSSYMTGQSGYTF. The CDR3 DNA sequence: TGTGCCAGCAGTTCATACATGACAGGGCAGTCTGGCTACACCTTC.

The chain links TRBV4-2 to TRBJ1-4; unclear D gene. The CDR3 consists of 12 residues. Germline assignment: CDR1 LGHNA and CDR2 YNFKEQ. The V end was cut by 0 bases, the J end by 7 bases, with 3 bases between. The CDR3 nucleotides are TGTGCCAGCAGCCAAGAAGTTGAAAAACTGTTTTTT. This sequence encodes CASSQEVEKLFF.

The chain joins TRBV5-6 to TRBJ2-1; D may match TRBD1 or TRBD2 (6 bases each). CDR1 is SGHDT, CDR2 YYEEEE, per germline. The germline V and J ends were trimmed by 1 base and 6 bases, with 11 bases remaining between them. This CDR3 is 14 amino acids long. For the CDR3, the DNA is TGTGCCAGCAGCTTGAGACTAGGGGGCAATGAGCAGTTCTTC. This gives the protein CASSLRLGGNEQFF.

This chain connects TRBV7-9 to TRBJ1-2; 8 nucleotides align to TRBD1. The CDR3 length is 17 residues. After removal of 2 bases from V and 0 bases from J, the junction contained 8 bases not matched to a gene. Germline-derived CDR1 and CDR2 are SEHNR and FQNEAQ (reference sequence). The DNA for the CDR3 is TGTGCCAGCAGCTTAAACCAGGGGGCCCAAGCTAACTATGGCTACACCTTC. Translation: CASSLNQGAQANYGYTF.

CDR3 protein: CASSLAGENHYGYTF. As DNA, the CDR3 is TGCGCCAGCAGCTTGGCCGGGGAAAACCACTATGGCTACACCTTC. This chain joins TRBV5-1 and TRBJ1-2; D unresolved. Germline V CDR1 and CDR2: SGHRS, YFSETQ. This CDR3 is 15 amino acids long. The V gene lost 0 bases and the J gene lost 3 bases, with 12 bases spanning the gap.